The next 4 T cell receptor beta chains were all read from a single sample in a study of OX40 agonist ivuxolimab in advanced cancers. TCRdb keeps only in-frame clones here, not all; method: immunoSEQ multiplex PCR. Of roughly 76,000 clones in the sample, roughly 91% were seen once. Source: CD4+ or CD8+ T cells sorted from blood, taken in a trial of the OX40 agonist ivuxolimab. These TCRs come from an adult with an advanced solid tumor such as melanoma, head and neck, liver or kidney cancer.

The chain joins TRBV28 to TRBJ1-5; no reliable D call. V was trimmed by 1 base and J by 7 bases, leaving 8 bases between them. The CDR3 is 13 residues long. Germline lookup yields CDR1 MDHEN and CDR2 SYDVKM. DNA for the CDR3: TGTGCCAGCAGTTTATTAGGTTGGCAGCCCCAGCATTTT. Its protein product is CASSLLGWQPQHF.

The rearrangement joins TRBV28 to TRBJ2-7; tentatively, D is TRBD1 (6 bases). Germline loops: CDR1 MDHEN, CDR2 SYDVKM. This CDR3 has 13 residues. Trimming took 5 bases from V and 2 from J, leaving 10 bases between them. The CDR3 protein is CASSGQSPYEQYF. The CDR3 DNA reads as TGTGCCAGCAGTGGACAGAGTCCCTACGAGCAGTACTTC.

This clone showed up just once. The rearrangement uses TRBV6-1 and TRBJ1-4; TRBD1 matches at 9 bases. The germline V gene has CDR1 MNHNS and CDR2 SASEGT. The CDR3 is 14 amino acids. The trim removed 6 bases at V and 1 base at J, leaving 0 bases unmatched. CDR3 bases: TGTGCCAGCAGGGGACAGGGAACTAATGAAAAACTGTTTTTT. Translation: CASRGQGTNEKLFF.

The genes are TRBV6-6 and TRBJ2-1; 13 nucleotides match TRBD2. The ends lost 6 bases at V and 9 bases at J; junction bases unmatched: 8. CDR1 is MNHNY, CDR2 SVGAGI, per germline (reference sequence). The CDR3 is 15 residues long. CDR3 residues: CASRKTSGRAGEQFF. CDR3 nucleotides: TGTGCCAGCAGAAAAACTAGCGGGAGGGCCGGTGAGCAGTTCTTC.